Sequencing of this T cell receptor (beta chain) was carried out in a study of T cell responses to AZD1222 COVID-19 vaccine. Regarding this clone: Its specificity is not known.

Profiling relied on immunoSEQ multiplex PCR, and the TCRdb table lists in-frame clones only, not all of them. In the table there are 180,000 or so clones, 90% to 95% of which are singletons. Trimming removed 4 bases from V and 4 bases from J, with 5 bases in between. CDR1 MGHDK and CDR2 SYGVNS come from the germline V gene. CDR3 length: 11 amino acids. Findings and limits, study-wide: Females outnumbered males among donors, who were mostly white British; clonal diversity was possibly underestimated.

V is TRBV25-1 and J is TRBJ2-7, with D uncertain. Sample: peripheral blood, taken on day 0 of AZD1222 vaccination. This sequence was found in an adult in good health. Written as DNA, the CDR3 is TGTGCCAGCAGTGGCGGTTACGAGCAGTACTTC. Its translation is CASSGGYEQYF.